One sample yielded the 21 T cell receptor beta chains listed below, sequenced in a study of T cell clonality in common variable immunodeficiency (dated by TCRdb to between 2014 and 2016). Library preparation employed the immunoSEQ multiplex PCR assay. The table was pulled from immuneACCESS by TCRdb, which kept in-frame rearrangements only. Such tables lose some clones; where checked, under half of the loss comes from unresolved V genes, and the rest has no known cause. The table records about 64,000 clones for this sample, and not one of them appears only once. The leading ten clones occupy about 1.7% of the sample. The sample comprised peripheral blood mononuclear cells. The receptors stem from a person between 18 and 69 years old in good health.

This clone appeared many times. The read terminates 3 residues before the CDR3 end, so the remaining end is supplied by the germline J gene. The genes are TRBV18 and TRBJ1-1, with D tentatively TRBD1 (6 bases). Germline values: CDR1 KGHSH, CDR2 LQKENI. The CDR3 runs to 13 residues. The CDR3 bases that were read are TGTGCCAGCTCACCACTGAACAGGGAGAGC. It is translated as CASSPLNRES. The full CDR3 reads CASSPLNRESAFF.

As for this clone: The CDR3 extends 3 residues past the end of the read, so its final part is completed from the germline J gene. The chain employs TRBV5-1 and TRBJ2-1, with D maybe TRBD2 (5 bases). V lost 6 bases, J lost 3 bases, and 13 bases lay in between. Germline CDR1 SGHRS, CDR2 YFSETQ. The length of the CDR3 is 14 residues. The CDR3 loop reads CASTPTAVYNEQFF. The sequenced CDR3 bases are TGCGCCAGCACCCCCACAGCGGTCTACAATGAG.

This clone has a count of ten or more. CDR3 bases read: TGCAGTGCAACGGGGGGCCCTGGTAATGAAAAA. Translated: CSATGGPGNEK. The entire CDR3 sequence reads CSATGGPGNEKLFF. The gene calls are TRBV20-1 and TRBJ1-4; D possibly corresponds to TRBD1 (6 bases). The read terminates 3 residues ahead of where the CDR3 ends, so the germline J gene completes it. Germline lookup yields CDR1 DFQATT and CDR2 SNEGSKA (reference sequence). CDR3 length: 14 amino acids. Between the trimmed V and J ends, which lost 6 bases and 4 bases, there was a span of 15 bases.

A remark on this clone: The read ends 3 residues early relative to the CDR3; the germline J gene fills the gap. The gene calls are TRBV10-2 and TRBJ1-2; possible D gene TRBD1, 6 bases. The CDR3 contains 13 residues. The V and J ends lost 4 bases and 4 bases respectively, with 10 bases between them. CDR1 is WSHSY, CDR2 SAAADI, per germline. Partial CDR3 DNA: TGCGCCAGCAGTGGGACAGCGATCTATGGC. Translating gives CASSGTAIYG. The whole CDR3 is CASSGTAIYGYTF.

In this sample, this clone turned up many times. The read ends 3 residues early relative to the CDR3; the germline J gene fills the gap. The V call is TRBV5-1, the J call TRBJ1-6; 7 bases are a match to TRBD1. The length of the CDR3 is 15 residues. The V gene's germline CDR1 is SGHRS and CDR2 YFSETQ. V was clipped by 3 bases and J by 10 bases; unmatched bases: 10. CDR3 bases read: TGCGCCAGCAGCTCGGAGGCGGACAGGCAATCACCC. Protein: CASSSEADRQSP. The complete CDR3 protein is CASSSEADRQSPLHF.

This clone was detected many times. The CDR3 end lies 3 residues beyond the end of the read and is filled in from the germline J gene. The rearrangement joins TRBV29-1 to TRBJ1-5; perhaps TRBD1 as D (6 bases). CDR3 length: 15 residues. Germline values: CDR1 SQVTM, CDR2 ANQGSEA. V was cut by 5 bases and J by 3 bases, with 17 bases left in between. This chain's CDR3 is CSVLVQGAYNQPQHF. CDR3 bases read: TGCAGCGTTTTAGTACAGGGCGCTTACAATCAGCCC.

This clone was detected ten times or more. From the germline J gene comes the end of the CDR3, since the read stops 3 residues before it. The rearrangement uses TRBV6-1 and TRBJ2-1; D not certain. The CDR3 spans 13 residues. The germline V and J ends were trimmed by 2 bases and 2 bases, with 4 bases remaining between them. Germline V CDR1 and CDR2: MNHNS, SASEGT. The CDR3: CASSEPAYNEQFF. The sequenced CDR3 bases are TGTGCCAGCAGTGAACCTGCCTACAATGAG.

This clone came up many times. This chain's CDR3 is CASSLAGQGVYGYTF. CDR3 DNA (partial): TGTGCCAGCAGCTTAGCGGGACAGGGCGTCTATGGC. The V and J genes are TRBV7-8 and TRBJ1-2; 9 nucleotides align to TRBD1. The read gets to within 3 residues of the CDR3 end, and the germline J gene fills in the rest. The J segment lost 4 bases and the V segment lost 0 bases, leaving 3 bases of the junction unmatched. Per the germline V gene, CDR1 is SGHVS and CDR2 is FQNEAQ. CDR3 length equals 15 residues.

This clone was seen ten or more times. The missing CDR3 end, 3 residues past where the read stops, is filled in from the germline J gene. The V and J genes are TRBV19 and TRBJ2-4; 7 positions agree with TRBD1. The germline CDR1 and CDR2 sequences are LNHDA and SQIVND (reference sequence). V gave up 1 base and J gave up 0 bases; unmatched junction bases: 9. This CDR3 spans 18 amino acids. The DNA read from the CDR3 is TGTGCCAGTAGTATAGGCCGGACAGGACCAATAGCCAAAAACATT. Amino acid sequence: CASSIGRTGPIAKNI. In full, the CDR3 is CASSIGRTGPIAKNIQYF. The full variable domain, rest sourced from reference TRBV19 and TRBJ2-4, is DGGITQSPKYLFRKEGQNVTLSCEQNLNHDAMYWYRQDPGQGLRLIYYSQIVNDFQKGDIAEGYSVSREKKESFPLTVTSAQKNPTAFYLCASSIGRTGPIAKNIQYFGAGTRLSVL.

This clone has at least ten counts. The CDR3 extends 3 residues past the end of the read, so its final part is completed from the germline J gene. V gene TRBV7-8 combines with J gene TRBJ1-1; D is unclear. This CDR3 is 15 amino acids long. V was cut by 1 base and J by 4 bases, with 13 bases left in between. CDR1 is SGHVS, CDR2 FQNEAQ, per germline. CDR3 protein: CASSLERAGGTEAFF. The part of the CDR3 DNA that was read is TGTGCCAGCAGCTTAGAGCGAGCGGGCGGCACTGAA.

This clone was detected ten times or more. CDR3 DNA (partial): TGTGCCAGCAGCTCGACTAGCGGGGGGGCCTGGGAGACC. It encodes CASSSTSGGAWET. The whole CDR3 is CASSSTSGGAWETQYF. The chain is built from TRBV7-6 and TRBJ2-5; 14 positions match TRBD2. The CDR3 is cut off 3 residues early in the read; its end comes from the germline J gene. This CDR3 has 16 residues. Germline values: CDR1 SGHVS, CDR2 FNYEAQ. Trimming cost V 4 bases and J 5 bases; bases outside gene matches: 6.

In its sample, this clone was seen many times. The read finishes 3 residues shy of the CDR3 end, and the germline J gene is used to complete it. The chain couples TRBV6-1 to TRBJ1-1; D gene ambiguous. The CDR3 runs 15 residues. V was shortened by 3 bases and J by 4 bases, with 15 bases between the two germline ends. Germline CDR1 reads MNHNS; CDR2 reads SASEGT. CDR3 protein: CASSEWLLKSTEAFF. The sequenced CDR3 bases are TGTGCCAGCAGTGAGTGGCTGCTGAAGAGCACTGAA.

This clone was picked up many times. The sequenced fragment ends 3 residues before the CDR3 boundary, so the rest is inferred from the germline J gene. The chain links TRBV9 to TRBJ2-1; 11 positions agree with TRBD2. Germline V lookup: CDR1 SGDLS, CDR2 YYNGEE. The CDR3 sequence is 15 residues long. Unmatched junction bases numbered 8, after V lost 4 bases and J lost 8 bases. The CDR3 is CASSNSGRAGDEQFF. CDR3 DNA (partial): TGTGCCAGCAGCAATAGCGGGAGGGCCGGGGATGAG.

This clone was observed many times. Sequencing ends 3 residues short of the CDR3 end; the germline J gene provides the rest. This chain connects TRBV11-2 to TRBJ2-3, with D perhaps matching TRBD2 (5 bases). From germline, CDR1 is SGHAT and CDR2 FQNNGV. The CDR3 has 13 amino acids. Trimming took off 5 bases at V and 8 bases at J, with 14 bases between the two ends. This CDR3 is CASSPPAGITQYF. Partial CDR3 DNA: TGTGCCAGCAGCCCCCCGGCGGGCATTACG.

This clone has at least ten counts. The read gets to within 3 residues of the CDR3 end, and the germline J gene fills in the rest. The rearrangement joins TRBV11-3 to TRBJ2-1; TRBD2 aligns across 7 bases. Germline V gene sequence: CDR1 SGHNT, CDR2 YENEEA. The CDR3 covers 13 residues. The V gene end was trimmed by 5 bases and the J gene end by 2 bases; junction bases not matched to a gene: 0. Here the CDR3 reads CASSRGAYNEQFF. The DNA read from the CDR3 is TGTGCCAGCAGCCGGGGGGCCTACAATGAG.

This clone was counted at least ten times. The read ends 3 residues shy of where the CDR3 ends; the end is completed using the germline J gene. The chain has TRBV7-2 and TRBJ2-4; unclear D gene. This CDR3 spans 13 amino acids. Trimming took 5 bases from V and 5 from J, leaving 10 bases between them. Germline CDR1 and CDR2: SGHTA and FQGNSA. Partial CDR3 DNA: TGTGCCAGCAGCCCCAATTTCCAAAACATT. It translates to CASSPNFQNI. The entire CDR3 reads CASSPNFQNIQYF.

This clone was counted at least ten times. The sequence runs out 3 residues before the end of the CDR3; the remainder is reconstructed from the germline J gene. V gene TRBV18 combines with J gene TRBJ1-2; D uncertain. Trimming removed 3 bases at V and 6 bases at J, with 14 bases between. Per germline, CDR1 KGHSH and CDR2 LQKENI. The CDR3 covers 14 residues. The covered CDR3 bases are TGTGCCAGCTCACCCACCCCAGTCGGGGATGGC. It encodes CASSPTPVGDG. The CDR3 reads in full as CASSPTPVGDGYTF.

This clone was seen many times. The read stops 3 residues short of the end of the CDR3; the missing end is completed from the germline J gene. The V call is TRBV20-1, the J call TRBJ2-3; 10 bases align to TRBD2. Germline V gene lookup returns CDR1 DFQATT and CDR2 SNEGSKA (reference sequence). The CDR3 loop spans 15 amino acids. V dropped 6 bases and J dropped 4; count of bases not matched to a gene: 10. CDR3 bases read: TGCAGTGCAAAAGAGGCTAGCGGGGGAGCAGATACG. It yields the protein CSAKEASGGADT. The whole CDR3 is CSAKEASGGADTQYF.

This clone was recorded many times. The sequence runs out 3 residues before the end of the CDR3; the remainder is reconstructed from the germline J gene. The chain joins TRBV19 to TRBJ2-4; 7 nucleotides match TRBD1. Germline values: CDR1 LNHDA, CDR2 SQIVND (reference sequence). Trimming took 4 bases from V and 6 from J; bases not matched to a gene: 3. The CDR3 totals 13 residues. The CDR3 loop reads CASSRDRPNIQYF. The DNA read from the CDR3 is TGTGCCAGTAGTAGGGACAGACCAAACATT. The full variable domain, with the rest looked up from reference TRBV19 and TRBJ2-4, is DGGITQSPKYLFRKEGQNVTLSCEQNLNHDAMYWYRQDPGQGLRLIYYSQIVNDFQKGDIAEGYSVSREKKESFPLTVTSAQKNPTAFYLCASSRDRPNIQYFGAGTRLSVL.

This clone has just a few counts. The CDR3 end falls 3 residues outside the read, so it is completed with the germline J gene. The V and J genes are TRBV5-1 and TRBJ2-1; 8 bases are shared with TRBD2. Per germline, CDR1 SGHRS and CDR2 YFSETQ. This CDR3 contains 15 residues. V lost 5 bases, J lost 2 bases, and 6 bases stayed unmatched. The CDR3 loop is CASSTAGGTYNEQFF. Partial CDR3 DNA: TGCGCCAGCAGTACGGCGGGGGGCACCTACAATGAG.

Many counts were recorded for this clone. From the germline J gene comes the end of the CDR3, since the read stops 3 residues before it. The chain carries TRBV19 and TRBJ1-1, with a possible D match to TRBD1 (6 bases). The germline gives CDR1 LNHDA, CDR2 SQIVND (reference sequence). The CDR3 is 15 residues long. V was trimmed by 6 bases and J by 0 bases, leaving 14 bases between them. The sequenced part of the CDR3 DNA is TGTGCCAGTAGACGGACAGTAGGCGTGAACACTGAA. Amino acid sequence: CASRRTVGVNTE. The entire CDR3 sequence reads CASRRTVGVNTEAFF.